The 28 T cell receptor beta chains listed next were all sequenced from one sample in a study of shared clonotypes between healthy human individuals. Produced via immunoSEQ multiplex PCR; TCRdb's table is partial and in-frame only. The repertoire holds over a million clones, with just under 99% as singletons. The specimen sequenced was naive CD4+ T cells sorted from blood. Subset in this sample: CD45RA+ positively selected. The origin of the receptors is a man aged 30 to 45 in good health.

The chain joins TRBV15 to TRBJ2-1; a weak D match, TRBD2 (5 bases). The CDR3 is 16 amino acids. The germline V gene has CDR1 LNHNV and CDR2 YYDKDF (reference sequence). V lost 5 bases and J 5 bases, leaving 19 bases between the germline ends. The CDR3 nucleotides are TGTGCCACCAGCCCCGGCGTAGTCGGGAAGAACAATGAGCAGTTCTTC. This codes for CATSPGVVGKNNEQFF.

This clone was counted once. The chain carries TRBV11-2 and TRBJ1-2; no clear D. This CDR3 is 12 amino acids long. V gave up 8 bases and J gave up 5 bases, with 12 bases separating them. Germline values: CDR1 SGHAT, CDR2 FQNNGV. Here the CDR3 DNA reads TGTGCCAGCGCCATTGGTGGATATGGCTACACCTTC. As protein: CASAIGGYGYTF.

V gene TRBV29-1 combines with J gene TRBJ2-7; no definite D call. With 7 bases removed from V and 5 bases from J, the gap between germline ends came to 15 bases. Germline V lookup: CDR1 SQVTM, CDR2 ANQGSEA. The CDR3 consists of 12 residues. The CDR3 loop reads CSATGGRDEQYF. The CDR3 DNA is TGCAGCGCCACGGGTGGGCGCGACGAGCAGTACTTC.

The genes are TRBV5-1 and TRBJ1-4; unclear D gene. Per the germline V gene, CDR1 is SGHRS and CDR2 is YFSETQ. The CDR3 totals 14 residues. V was clipped by 0 bases and J by 8 bases, with 11 bases between them. The CDR3, as DNA: TGCGCCAGCAGCTTGGCGGCGAGTGGCGAAAAACTGTTTTTT. Protein: CASSLAASGEKLFF. The variable domain in full, completed from reference TRBV5-1 and TRBJ1-4, reads KAGVTQTPRYLIKTRGQQVTLSCSPISGHRSVSWYQQTPGQGLQFLFEYFSETQRNKGNFPGRFSGRQFSNSRSEMNVSTLELGDSALYLCASSLAASGEKLFFGSGTQLSVL.

The CDR3 coding sequence is TGTGCCAGCAGCCCTAGGGGGGCGGATACGCAGTATTTT. Its protein is CASSPRGADTQYF. The V and J genes are TRBV7-3 and TRBJ2-3; D is possibly TRBD1 or TRBD2 (6 bases each). Germline CDR1 reads SGHTA; CDR2 reads FQGTGA. V lost 5 bases, J lost 6 bases, and 12 bases lay in between. The CDR3 is made up of 13 amino acids.

V usage is TRBV11-2 and J usage is TRBJ1-1, with a possible D match to TRBD1 (6 bases). The germline CDR1 and CDR2 sequences are SGHAT and FQNNGV. The CDR3 is made up of 16 amino acids. Trimming took 1 base from V and 10 from J, leaving 22 bases between them. The CDR3 DNA reads as TGTGCCAGCAGCTTAGTAATTTTCGGGAGGGGGAGTGGAGCTTTCTTT. Protein sequence: CASSLVIFGRGSGAFF.

CDR3 residues: CASSTAGTLDSGNTIYF. DNA for the CDR3: TGCGCCAGCAGCACAGCCGGGACACTTGACTCTGGAAACACCATATATTTT. The chain has TRBV5-1 and TRBJ1-3; D is possibly TRBD1 (6 bases). V was shortened by 4 bases and J by 0 bases, with 17 bases between the two germline ends. CDR3 length: 17 amino acids. From germline, CDR1 is SGHRS and CDR2 YFSETQ.

This clone was seen only once. The J gene is TRBJ1-1, the V gene TRBV15; no clear D. The V gene's germline CDR1 is LNHNV and CDR2 YYDKDF (reference sequence). Trimming removed 3 bases at V and 1 base at J, with 6 bases between. The CDR3 contains 13 residues. For the CDR3, the DNA is TGTGCCACCAGCAGGGCAGGGAACACTGAAGCTTTCTTT. It is translated as CATSRAGNTEAFF.

V gene TRBV27 combines with J gene TRBJ2-3; TRBD2 might be the D (5 bases). The CDR3 loop spans 18 amino acids. Per the germline V gene, CDR1 is MNHEY and CDR2 is SMNVEV (reference sequence). V was pared by 4 bases and J by 0 bases, with 20 bases between. CDR3 bases: TGTGCCAGCAGTTCCCTCCCTCTCTGTCGGGGTAGCACAGATACGCAGTATTTT. Translating gives CASSSLPLCRGSTDTQYF.

The CDR3 loop reads CASSRGYTF. The CDR3 DNA sequence: TGTGCCAGTAGTCGGGGCTACACCTTC. The rearrangement links TRBV19 to TRBJ1-2, with D unresolved. Germline assignment: CDR1 LNHDA and CDR2 SQIVND (reference sequence). The CDR3 sequence is 9 residues long. V lost 5 bases and J lost 8, with 3 bases in between.

V is TRBV27 and J is TRBJ2-2, with D tentatively TRBD1 (5 bases). V lost 3 bases, J lost 0 bases, and 11 bases lay in between. The germline V gene has CDR1 MNHEY and CDR2 SMNVEV (reference sequence). The CDR3 covers 16 residues. CDR3 bases: TGTGCCAGCAGTTTCTGGTGGGGCTCGAACACCGGGGAGCTGTTTTTT. Its protein product is CASSFWWGSNTGELFF.

The rearrangement links TRBV18 to TRBJ2-7; D may be TRBD2 (7 bases). The CDR3 runs 15 residues. V lost 3 bases, J lost 5 bases, and 17 bases lay in between. The germline V gene encodes CDR1 KGHSH and CDR2 LQKENI. The CDR3 is CASSPAGGLRDEQYF. The CDR3, as DNA: TGTGCCAGCTCACCGGCCGGGGGGCTGCGGGACGAGCAGTACTTC. Complete variable domain (other parts from reference TRBV18 and TRBJ2-7): NAGVMQNPRHLVRRRGQEARLRCSPMKGHSHVYWYRQLPEEGLKFMVYLQKENIIDESGMPKERFSAEFPKEGPSILRIQQVVRGDSAAYFCASSPAGGLRDEQYFGPGTRLTVT.

The chain has TRBV5-8 and TRBJ1-5; the D gene is possibly TRBD1 (5 bases). V was clipped by 7 bases and J by 3 bases, with 14 bases between them. CDR3 length: 14 residues. CDR1 is SGHTS and CDR2 is YDEGEE in the germline V gene. The CDR3 region has the DNA TGTGCCAGCGGGGGGTACACTTTCAATCAGCCCCAGCATTTT. Amino acids: CASGGYTFNQPQHF. Complete variable domain (other parts from reference TRBV5-8 and TRBJ1-5): EAGVTQSPTHLIKTRGQQATLRCSPISGHTSVYWYQQALGLGLQFLLWYDEGEERNRGNFPPRFSGRQFPNYSSELNVNALELEDSALYLCASGGYTFNQPQHFGDGTRLSIL.

This chain joins TRBV6-1 and TRBJ1-5; TRBD1 agrees at 7 bases. Per the germline V gene, CDR1 is MNHNS and CDR2 is SASEGT. V lost 6 bases and J lost 6; bases outside the gene matches: 11. This CDR3 contains 15 residues. The CDR3 DNA reads TGTGCCAGCAGCTTAGGACCAGGGGGGGGTCAGCCCCAGCATTTT. Translated, it gives CASSLGPGGGQPQHF.

The rearrangement links TRBV6-5 to TRBJ1-2; possible D gene TRBD1, 6 bases. The V gene lost 5 bases and the J gene lost 8 bases, with 15 bases spanning the gap. CDR1 is MNHEY, CDR2 SVGAGI, per germline. The length of the CDR3 is 13 residues. The CDR3: CASSLQGFGGYTF. Written as DNA, the CDR3 is TGTGCCAGCAGTCTACAGGGTTTCGGCGGCTACACCTTC.

This clone was observed once. This chain connects TRBV2 to TRBJ2-5; 7 bases match TRBD1. The CDR3 totals 15 residues. Germline V CDR1 and CDR2: SNHLY, FYNNEI. The V gene end was trimmed by 3 bases and the J gene end by 2 bases; junction bases not matched to a gene: 6. The CDR3 region has the DNA TGTGCCAGCAGTGACTTGGGACAGCCTCAAGAGACCCAGTACTTC. Translating it yields CASSDLGQPQETQYF.

The chain has TRBV5-4 and TRBJ1-2, with D perhaps matching TRBD1 (6 bases). Trimming pared 5 bases from V and 6 bases from J, leaving 17 bases between. The germline CDR1 and CDR2 sequences are SGHNT and YYREEE (reference sequence). The CDR3 sequence is 14 residues long. The CDR3 protein is CASRTQGPGHGYTF. CDR3 bases: TGTGCCAGCAGGACGCAGGGGCCCGGGCATGGCTACACCTTC.

In regard to this clone: The sample holds other DNA sequences that translate to the same CDR3. The V and J genes are TRBV6-5 and TRBJ1-5; D is unclear. Germline V CDR1 and CDR2: MNHEY, SVGAGI. Deletions cut 0 bases from V and 3 bases from J, with 3 bases between. The CDR3 runs to 13 residues. In DNA, the CDR3 is TGTGCCAGCAGTTACTCTTTCAATCAGCCCCAGCATTTT. This encodes CASSYSFNQPQHF.

The V gene is TRBV15, the J gene TRBJ1-4; 9 nucleotides line up with TRBD1. Unmatched junction bases numbered 17, after V lost 6 bases and J lost 6 bases. The length of the CDR3 is 18 residues. From germline, CDR1 is LNHNV and CDR2 YYDKDF (reference sequence). The CDR3 here is CATRPTIATQGAHEKLFF. The CDR3 DNA is TGTGCCACCAGACCTACGATAGCTACACAGGGGGCGCATGAAAAACTGTTTTTT.

The J gene is TRBJ1-5, the V gene TRBV10-3; no firm D call. The CDR3 has 14 residues. The germline V gene encodes CDR1 ENHRY and CDR2 SYGVKD. The ends were cut back, 2 bases at V and 3 bases at J, with 8 bases in the middle. The CDR3 region has the DNA TGTGCCATCAGTGAGGGGTTTTACAATCAGCCCCAGCATTTT. Translation: CAISEGFYNQPQHF.

In its sample, this clone was seen a few times. In the same sample, other DNA sequences code for this CDR3. J is TRBJ1-1 and V is TRBV11-3; no clear D gene. V lost 0 bases and J lost 0, with 5 bases in between. Germline V CDR1 and CDR2: SGHNT, YENEEA. The CDR3 loop spans 14 amino acids. This CDR3 is CASSLDGVNTEAFF. CDR3 nucleotide sequence: TGTGCCAGCAGCTTAGATGGGGTGAACACTGAAGCTTTCTTT. The whole variable domain, remainder taken from reference TRBV11-3 and TRBJ1-1, is EAGVVQSPRYKIIEKKQPVAFWCNPISGHNTLYWYLQNLGQGPELLIRYENEEAVDDSQLPKDRFSAERLKGVDSTLKIQPAELGDSAVYLCASSLDGVNTEAFFGQGTRLTVV.

This chain connects TRBV5-1 to TRBJ2-1; D is possibly TRBD1 (5 bases). The CDR3 extends over 12 amino acids. Germline-derived CDR1 and CDR2 are SGHRS and YFSETQ. V lost 7 bases, J lost 9 bases, and 14 bases lay in between. This CDR3 reads CASGLQQVEQFF. The DNA of the CDR3 is TGCGCCAGCGGTCTACAACAGGTTGAGCAGTTCTTC.

V gene TRBV30 combines with J gene TRBJ1-2, with 8 nucleotides matching TRBD1. J gave up 7 bases and V 0 bases, and 7 bases lay outside the gene matches. CDR3 length equals 14 residues. Looked up from germline, CDR1 is GTSNPN and CDR2 is SVGIG (reference sequence). The CDR3 DNA reads TGTGCCTGGAGTGTACGGCCCACAGGGGGTGGCTACACCTTC. It yields the protein CAWSVRPTGGGYTF. Using reference TRBV30 and TRBJ1-2 for the parts outside the CDR3, the full variable domain is SQTIHQWPATLVQPVGSPLSLECTVEGTSNPNLYWYRQAAGRGLQLLFYSVGIGQISSEVPQNLSASRPQDRQFILSSKKLLLSDSGFYLCAWSVRPTGGGYTFGSGTRLTVV.

The V gene is TRBV7-9, the J gene TRBJ1-5, with TRBD1 matching 7 bases. The CDR3 sequence is 16 residues long. V lost 1 base and J lost 3; bases outside the gene matches: 6. Germline loops: CDR1 SEHNR, CDR2 FQNEAQ (reference sequence). The CDR3 coding sequence is TGTGCCAGCAGCTTAGTAGGGGGCCACTACAATCAGCCCCAGCATTTT. Translation gives CASSLVGGHYNQPQHF.

On this clone: The same CDR3 can be traced to other DNA sequences in this sample. The chain links TRBV28 to TRBJ2-2, with 7 bases identical to TRBD2. Germline trimming cut 1 base from V and 5 bases from J; bases unmatched to any gene: 7. CDR3 length: 16 residues. Germline assignment: CDR1 MDHEN and CDR2 SYDVKM. The CDR3 DNA follows: TGTGCCAGCAGTTTATTTGGCGGGAGAGGTACCGGGGAGCTGTTTTTT. Translation: CASSLFGGRGTGELFF.

V is TRBV29-1 and J is TRBJ2-3, with unresolved D. Germline V gene sequence: CDR1 SQVTM, CDR2 ANQGSEA. This CDR3 region has 13 residues. Deletions cut 4 bases from V and 2 bases from J, with 10 bases between. CDR3 nucleotides: TGCAGCGTTGTACCGAGTCACACAGATACGCAGTATTTT. Translation: CSVVPSHTDTQYF.

In nucleotides, the CDR3 is TGTGCCAGCAGAGCGGGACGGGCGGGCTATGGCTACACCTTC. This encodes CASRAGRAGYGYTF. This chain uses TRBV5-4 with TRBJ1-2, with D tentatively TRBD1 (5 bases). Between the trimmed V and J ends, which lost 5 bases and 4 bases, there was a span of 15 bases. There are 14 residues in the CDR3. Germline CDR1 reads SGHNT; CDR2 reads YYREEE (reference sequence).

V is TRBV5-1 and J is TRBJ1-4, with D possibly TRBD1 on 6 matching bases. Germline V gene data show CDR1 as SGHRS and CDR2 as YFSETQ. The CDR3 runs 14 residues. Trimming took off 4 bases at V and 6 bases at J, with 13 bases between the two ends. Written as DNA, the CDR3 is TGCGCCAGCAGCCACGGGACAAGGGATGAAAAACTGTTTTTT. Translation gives CASSHGTRDEKLFF.